The following is a T cell receptor beta chain sequence with its context. This sample was taken from a study of blood T cell repertoires in COVID-19. Original processing methods: Amplifying reference gene primers gave estimates of nucleated cell counts. Measured with immunoSEQ multiplex PCR; TCRdb has only the in-frame clones, and not every one. Clone size and the V and J calls come from that table; the DNA yielded D and trimming. Altogether 290,000 or so clones are present, roughly 85% being singletons, with the ten largest covering more than 4%. Recruitment covered over 20 US areas and drew participants whose ages spanned roughly 18 to 100 years. In assigning cohorts, the study relied on participant-reported clinical history. CDR1 and CDR2 (germline): SEHNR, FQNEAQ (reference sequence). The CDR3 consists of 14 residues. The ends were cut back, 1 base at V and 6 bases at J, with 9 bases in the middle.

The material sequenced was PBMCs or T cells enriched from blood (not recorded which). The chain combines TRBV7-9 with TRBJ2-2, with a weak D call TRBD1 (5 bases). The sequence was collected from a man aged 35-49 years who had been exposed to COVID-19. CDR3 amino acids: CASSLGQPSGELFF. In DNA form, the CDR3 reads TGTGCCAGCAGCTTAGGACAGCCATCCGGGGAGCTGTTTTTT.